One and the same sample provided the 21 T cell receptor beta chains below, sequenced in a study of vaccination and CD4 T cells after COVID-19. The treatment is: roughly 11-day PBMC culture with coronavirus spike peptide pools or control peptides (ViraFEST assay). CD4+ T cells of the unexposed donor were collected before the COVID-19 pandemic (2011-2018). Antigens for these TCRs are unknown. An Oncomine TCR Beta short-read assay was used to sequence the DNA from cultured CD4+ T cells. From the PCR reads, TCRdb called clonotypes with MiXCR, one entry per CDR3 protein. The sample includes roughly 2,700 distinct CDR3 sequences, roughly 26% seen only once; the top ten take 57%. Input material: CD4+ T cells from blood, cultured in vitro. The receptors shown here come from a human donor in good health.

This clonotype is labeled as medium-sized. The chain joins TRBV7-2 to TRBJ1-1, with D maybe TRBD1 (6 bases). Per germline, CDR1 SGHTA and CDR2 FQGNSA. The CDR3 totals 17 residues. The V end lost 5 bases, the J end lost 0 bases, and 19 bases lay between the germline ends. This CDR3 reads CASSLPIRGRMNTEAFF. The CDR3 nucleotides read TGTGCCAGCAGCCTACCCATCAGGGGACGGATGAACACTGAAGCTTTCTTT.

The chain joins TRBV5-1 to TRBJ2-1, with 7 bases fitting TRBD1. V gave up 4 bases and J gave up 3 bases; unmatched junction bases: 10. This CDR3 has 16 residues. Germline values: CDR1 SGHRS, CDR2 YFSETQ. The CDR3 region is CASSLPPGQLYNEQFF. DNA of the CDR3: TGCGCCAGCAGCCTCCCCCCGGGACAGCTCTACAATGAGCAGTTCTTC.

Concerning this clonotype itself: It may be a read error: a sequence one base away is much more abundant. The chain has TRBV6-1 and TRBJ1-2; D is possibly TRBD1 (5 bases). Germline V gene sequence: CDR1 MNHNS, CDR2 SASEGT. The CDR3 is 16 residues long. The CDR3 DNA follows: TGTGCCAGCAGGCAACACGGGGGGGATTTCAACTATAGCTACACCTTC. Encoded protein: CASRQHGGDFNYSYTF.

This clonotype came up a few times. This chain connects TRBV7-9 to TRBJ2-5; D not resolved. Germline CDR1 SEHNR, CDR2 FQNEAQ (reference sequence). Between the trimmed V and J ends, which lost 6 bases and 5 bases, there was a span of 25 bases. The CDR3 sequence is 17 residues long. CDR3 amino acids: CASSLDVGVWSPETQYF. DNA for the CDR3: TGTGCCAGCAGTCTCGATGTTGGGGTATGGAGCCCGGAGACCCAGTACTTC.

The chain is built from TRBV24-1 and TRBJ2-2; 10 bases fit TRBD2. The CDR3 contains 15 residues. Trimming at V came to 7 bases and at J to 3 bases, leaving 4 bases not matched to a gene. Germline lookup yields CDR1 KGHDR and CDR2 SFDVKD. Written as DNA, the CDR3 is TGTGCCACCAGCAGACTAGCGGGCGACACCGGGGAGCTGTTTTTT. This translates into CATSRLAGDTGELFF.

This clonotype was seen a handful of times. The chain uses TRBV30 and TRBJ1-6; maybe TRBD1 (5 bases). The CDR3 loop spans 15 amino acids. The germline V gene encodes CDR1 GTSNPN and CDR2 SVGIG (reference sequence). V lost 0 bases and J lost 7, with 13 bases in between. The CDR3 loop is CAWSVSRGNNSPLHF. The CDR3 nucleotides are TGTGCCTGGAGTGTAAGTAGGGGTAACAATTCACCCCTCCACTTT.

The chain uses TRBV20-1 and TRBJ2-7; tentatively, D is TRBD1 or TRBD2 (5 bases each). CDR3 length: 13 amino acids. Trimming shortened V by 5 bases and J by 5 bases, and 16 bases separated the two germline ends. The germline V gene has CDR1 DFQATT and CDR2 SNEGSKA (reference sequence). CDR3 protein: CSAAGTGLDEQYF. The CDR3 DNA reads as TGCAGTGCTGCCGGGACGGGCTTGGACGAGCAGTACTTC.

The chain links TRBV28 to TRBJ2-7; 9 nucleotides align to TRBD1. Per germline, CDR1 MDHEN and CDR2 SYDVKM. The CDR3 is 16 amino acids. The V segment lost 5 bases and the J segment 1 base; nucleotides outside the gene matches: 9. In DNA, the CDR3 is TGTGCCAGCAGTCCACTTGGGACAGGGAAGTCCTACGAGCAGTACTTC. Encoded protein: CASSPLGTGKSYEQYF. The full variable domain, its missing parts supplied by reference TRBV28 and TRBJ2-7, is DVKVTQSSRYLVKRTGEKVFLECVQDMDHENMFWYRQDPGLGLRLIYFSYDVKMKEKGDIPEGYSVSREKKERFSLILESASTNQTSMYLCASSPLGTGKSYEQYFGPGTRLTVT.

The CDR3, as DNA: TGCAGTGCAGCGGGACTAGCGGTTAACAATGAGCAGTTCTTC. Amino acid sequence: CSAAGLAVNNEQFF. The chain links TRBV20-1 to TRBJ2-1; the match to TRBD2 covers 11 bases. The CDR3 loop spans 14 amino acids. The germline CDR1 and CDR2 sequences are DFQATT and SNEGSKA (reference sequence). The V and J ends lost 6 bases and 5 bases, in that order; junction bases with no gene match: 6.

This clonotype was counted a few times. The CDR3 sequence: CASSLKARANTEAFF. The DNA of the CDR3 is TGTGCCAGCAGCTTAAAGGCCAGGGCGAACACTGAAGCTTTCTTT. The rearrangement links TRBV7-8 to TRBJ1-1, with D perhaps matching TRBD1 (5 bases). CDR1 is SGHVS, CDR2 FQNEAQ, per germline. The CDR3 is made up of 15 amino acids. The V gene lost 2 bases and the J gene lost 1 base, with 11 bases spanning the gap.

Only a few counts were recorded for this clonotype. V and J are TRBV2 and TRBJ1-2; D gene unclear. CDR1 and CDR2 from the germline V gene are SNHLY and FYNNEI. V lost 6 bases and J 5 bases, leaving 10 bases between the germline ends. CDR3 length: 12 amino acids. The DNA of the CDR3 is TGTGCCAGCAGAGGTGCCGCTTATGGCTACACCTTC. Its translation: CASRGAAYGYTF.

This rearrangement joins TRBV2 to TRBJ1-1, with D hard to call. V was cut by 6 bases and J by 3 bases, with 11 bases left in between. The V gene's germline CDR1 is SNHLY and CDR2 FYNNEI. CDR3 size: 13 residues. CDR3 protein: CASSQETHTEAFF. CDR3 coding DNA: TGTGCCAGCAGCCAAGAGACACACACTGAAGCTTTCTTT.

This clonotype was counted only a few times. V and J are TRBV5-4 and TRBJ2-5, with 12 bases that match TRBD2. This CDR3 is 15 amino acids long. From germline, CDR1 is SGHNT and CDR2 YYREEE (reference sequence). V lost 4 bases, J lost 8 bases, and 9 bases stayed unmatched. This CDR3 is CASSGASTSGSTQYF. Here the CDR3 DNA reads TGTGCCAGCAGCGGTGCGTCGACTAGCGGGAGTACCCAGTACTTC.

The genes are TRBV7-7 and TRBJ2-5; possibly TRBD2 for D (5 bases). Trimming cost V 11 bases and J 4 bases, with 17 bases left between them. This CDR3 comprises 13 residues. Germline V gene data show CDR1 as SSHAT and CDR2 as FNYEAQ (reference sequence). This chain's CDR3 is CAAAREDRETQYF. CDR3 DNA: TGTGCCGCGGCACGGGAAGATAGAGAGACCCAGTACTTC.

This clonotype was recorded only once. The chain has TRBV5-5 and TRBJ1-2, with TRBD1 matching over 10 bases. Germline CDR1 and CDR2: SGHKS and YYEKEE (reference sequence). J lost 4 bases, V lost 7 bases, and 10 bases had no gene match. This CDR3 spans 15 amino acids. The CDR3 reads CASRFGQGVGYGYTF. DNA for the CDR3: TGTGCCAGCCGATTCGGACAGGGGGTTGGCTATGGCTACACCTTC.

This clonotype was counted between two and nine times. The V and J genes are TRBV6-1 and TRBJ2-5; perhaps D is TRBD1 or TRBD2 (6 bases each). The CDR3 spans 15 residues. Germline loops: CDR1 MNHNS, CDR2 SASEGT. V was clipped by 6 bases and J by 2 bases, with 16 bases between them. In DNA form, the CDR3 reads TGTGCCAGCAGCAACAAACGGGGGCGGCAAGAGACCCAGTACTTC. Encoded protein: CASSNKRGRQETQYF.

The chain joins TRBV5-3 to TRBJ2-2; the D gene is possibly TRBD2 (6 bases). TRBV5-3 is treated as an ORF (open reading frame) with a function not yet certain. This CDR3 comprises 15 residues. Trimming took off 4 bases at V and 6 bases at J, with 16 bases between the two ends. Here the CDR3 DNA reads TGTGCCAGAAGCATATCGGACGGGGGTCCCGGGGAGCTGTTTTTT. Residues: CARSISDGGPGELFF.

This clonotype was picked up a small number of times. This chain uses TRBV20-1 with TRBJ1-1; possible D gene TRBD1, 6 bases. The germline V gene encodes CDR1 DFQATT and CDR2 SNEGSKA (reference sequence). The CDR3 sequence is 14 residues long. Trimming took off 0 bases at V and 2 bases at J, with 10 bases between the two ends. As DNA, the CDR3 is TGCAGTGCTAGAGATTACGGGGGCAACACTGAAGCTTTCTTT. Amino acids: CSARDYGGNTEAFF.

The gene calls are TRBV20-1 and TRBJ1-1, with D possibly TRBD1 on 5 matching bases. The germline V gene encodes CDR1 DFQATT and CDR2 SNEGSKA (reference sequence). Trimming removed 5 bases at V and 3 bases at J, with 16 bases between. CDR3 length equals 14 residues. The CDR3 DNA reads TGCAGTGCTGCCGACGGGGGAATGTACACTGAAGCTTTCTTT. This codes for CSAADGGMYTEAFF.

This clonotype was observed a few times. The rearrangement uses TRBV12-3 or TRBV12-4 and TRBJ2-7, with 12 bases aligning to TRBD2. J gave up 7 bases and V 4 bases, and 8 bases lay outside the gene matches. The CDR3 length is 15 residues. CDR3 in amino acids: CASSSGLAGSGEQYF. The CDR3 DNA is TGTGCCAGCAGTTCCGGACTAGCGGGATCAGGGGAGCAGTACTTC.

In its sample, this clonotype was seen a few times. For the CDR3, the DNA is TGTGCCACCAGTGGGGGACTCCGGGGTGACAATGAGCAGTTCTTC. Protein: CATSGGLRGDNEQFF. The chain joins TRBV24-1 to TRBJ2-1; TRBD2 might be the D (6 bases). The germline V and J ends were trimmed by 5 bases and 5 bases, with 15 bases remaining between them. This CDR3 comprises 15 residues. Germline CDR1 and CDR2: KGHDR and SFDVKD.